The clone carrying this T cell receptor (beta chain) was observed a handful of times. These data belong to a study of response to subunit inactivated influenza vaccine. The V end was cut by 2 bases, the J end by 4 bases, with 15 bases between. The CDR3 is 15 residues long. Germline V gene sequence: CDR1 SGHRS, CDR2 YFSETQ. TCRdb re-called the RT-PCR reads with MiXCR, one entry per CDR3 protein. Of about 700,000 distinct CDR3 sequences in the sample, approximately 15% were seen once. The material sequenced was PBMCs from blood, taken less than 15 days before vaccination. The chain links TRBV5-1 to TRBJ1-1; TRBD1 might be the D (6 bases). The TCR comes from a middle-aged man who received an inactivated influenza vaccine. CDR3 in amino acids: CASSFGGASSTEAFF. For the CDR3, the DNA is TGCGCCAGCAGCTTCGGGGGGGCGAGTAGCACTGAAGCTTTCTTT.